This T cell receptor (beta chain) originates from a study of blood T cell repertoires in COVID-19. Study overall: T cells, B-cell-depleted T cells, or PBMCs supplied cDNA or gDNA.

Methods used by the authors: Nucleated cell number was recorded as an estimate derived from reference gene primer amplification. Libraries were prepared by immunoSEQ multiplex PCR; TCRdb keeps only in-frame clonotypes and omits some of them. For V, J and clone size, that table is used; D and trimming come from the DNA. Among 65,000 to 90,000 clones, 80% to 90% were seen once, and the ten largest hold more than 4.5%. The sequence was obtained from a woman of 80 years or more with active or convalescent COVID-19. Sequences were obtained from peripheral blood.

The CDR3 region is CASSRTGRMETQYF. CDR3 coding DNA: TGTGCCAGCAGCCGTACAGGGAGAATGGAGACCCAGTACTTC. The V and J genes are TRBV7-2 and TRBJ2-5, with D tentatively TRBD1 (6 bases). The CDR3 covers 14 residues. Per germline, CDR1 SGHTA and CDR2 FQGNSA. The V gene lost 5 bases and the J gene lost 5 bases, with 15 bases spanning the gap.